This TCR beta chain is drawn from a study of vaccination and CD4 T cells after COVID-19. Study-level information: The control cultures got either a CEFX pool, an HIV-1 Nef pool, or no peptide at all.

Stated treatment: roughly 10-day PBMC culture with coronavirus spike peptide pools or control peptides (ViraFEST assay). This CDR3 contains 13 residues. The V end was cut by 8 bases, the J end by 0 bases, with 7 bases between. Researchers used the Oncomine TCR Beta short-read assay to sequence DNA from cultured CD4+ T cells. Genomic DNA was isolated from CD4+ T cells that had been cultured. TCRdb processed the PCR reads anew with MiXCR; each CDR3 protein has one entry. The repertoire holds some 21,000 distinct CDR3 sequences, around 50% seen once, with approximately 9% in the top ten. Study results and caveats: The study examined relatively few convalescent patients and included no early post-infection timepoints.

This clonotype is deemed large. The antigen is undetermined. This clonotype was obtained from a human donor who had recovered from COVID-19. What was sequenced was CD4+ T cells from blood, cultured in vitro. The rearrangement links TRBV12-3 or TRBV12-4 to TRBJ2-2; D is unclear. DNA for the CDR3: TGTGCCAGCGGTCAGTCGAACACCGGGGAGCTGTTTTTT. Amino acid sequence: CASGQSNTGELFF.